The present T cell receptor beta chain was sequenced within a study of blood T cell repertoires in COVID-19. Study context: Collection of acute and convalescent COVID-19 samples took place in the United States, Italy and Spain. The analysed material was cDNA or gDNA that came from T cells, B-cell-depleted T cells, or PBMCs.

Authors' processing steps: The authors estimated nucleated cell counts from reference gene primer amplification. Sequenced by immunoSEQ multiplex PCR; TCRdb stores in-frame clones only, minus some. The V and J calls and clone size come from that table; D and trimming were worked out from the DNA. The sample includes 60,000 to 65,000 clones, 65% to 90% of them seen just once. Germline CDR1 and CDR2: LGHDT and YNNKEL (reference sequence). The CDR3 length is 15 residues. Trimming left V 0 bases short and J 3 bases short, with 12 bases between. Enrolment of Seattle patients took place during active infection, and they were followed longitudinally.

Sequenced material: peripheral blood. The receptor comes from a man aged 50-59 years with COVID-19, enrolled during active disease. The J gene is TRBJ2-7, the V gene TRBV3-1 (or the pseudogene TRBV3-2), with D tentatively TRBD1 (6 bases). Here the CDR3 reads CASSQDPRGLYEQYF. In nucleotides, the CDR3 is TGTGCCAGCAGCCAAGATCCCAGGGGCCTCTACGAGCAGTACTTC.